These 24 T cell receptor beta chains were all obtained from the same sample, sequenced in a study of beta chain features in type 1 diabetes. Findings and limits, study-wide: All four CD4+ subsets of Type 1 diabetes patients contained TCRB CDR3s that were moderately but significantly shorter.

Their antigens remain unidentified. The whole isolated RNA underwent reverse transcription, so sequencing captured expressed TCRB transcripts. Produced via immunoSEQ multiplex PCR; TCRdb's table is partial and in-frame only. The sample records hundreds of thousands of clones, 11% being singletons. The source material was naive CD4+ T cells from blood. These receptor sequences come from a man aged 30 to 45 with type 1 diabetes.

This clone has just a few counts. The rearrangement uses TRBV4-1 and TRBJ2-2; 9 positions agree with TRBD1. CDR1 is MGHRA and CDR2 is YSYEKL in the germline V gene. With 3 bases clipped from V and 2 bases from J, the junction kept 10 bases outside the gene matches. The CDR3 spans 18 residues. CDR3 DNA sequence: TGCGCCAGCAGCCAGGAAAGAGGACAGGGGCGAAACACCGGGGAGCTGTTTTTT. This encodes CASSQERGQGRNTGELFF.

The chain combines TRBV19 with TRBJ2-5; TRBD2 aligns across 7 bases. Trimming cost V 2 bases and J 0 bases; bases outside gene matches: 9. The CDR3 has 17 residues. Germline V CDR1 and CDR2: LNHDA, SQIVND (reference sequence). CDR3 amino acids: CASSISSASGNQETQYF. The CDR3 nucleotides read TGTGCCAGTAGTATATCCTCGGCTAGCGGAAACCAAGAGACCCAGTACTTC.

The CDR3 is CATSRDRGGRRDGYTF. The CDR3 coding sequence is TGTGCCACCAGCAGAGATCGGGGGGGGCGAAGGGATGGCTACACCTTC. The J gene is TRBJ1-2, the V gene TRBV15; possible D gene TRBD1, 6 bases. Germline V gene data show CDR1 as LNHNV and CDR2 as YYDKDF (reference sequence). The V gene lost 0 bases and the J gene lost 6 bases, with 17 bases spanning the gap. The CDR3 contains 16 residues.

V gene TRBV28 combines with J gene TRBJ1-1; a weak D match, TRBD1 (6 bases). In germline, CDR1 is MDHEN, CDR2 SYDVKM. This CDR3 is 14 amino acids long. V was clipped by 6 bases and J by 1 base, with 12 bases between them. CDR3 sequence reads: CASRGTGSNTEAFF. The CDR3 DNA reads as TGTGCCAGCAGGGGCACAGGGTCGAACACTGAAGCTTTCTTT.

As concerns this clone: The germline gene is not matched at one end of the junction; a read error may be the cause. The gene calls are TRBV7-3 and TRBJ2-2; perhaps TRBD2 as D (6 bases). Germline V gene data show CDR1 as SGHTA and CDR2 as FQGTGA. The CDR3 loop spans 17 amino acids. CDR3 loop: CASSLTGSPGVAGELFF. In DNA, the CDR3 is TGTGCCAGCAGCCTAACGGGAAGTCCGGGGGTCGCCGGGGAGCTGTTTTTT.

The V and J genes are TRBV5-4 and TRBJ2-1; D is unresolved. In germline, CDR1 is SGHNT, CDR2 YYREEE (reference sequence). Between the trimmed V and J ends, which lost 4 bases and 5 bases, there was a span of 13 bases. CDR3 size: 14 residues. CDR3 loop: CASSPIARDNEQFF. The CDR3 DNA sequence: TGTGCCAGCAGCCCCATTGCGCGCGACAATGAGCAGTTCTTC.

Only a few counts were recorded for this clone. The chain is built from TRBV5-1 and TRBJ1-1; D might be TRBD1 (5 bases). CDR1 and CDR2 from the germline V gene are SGHRS and YFSETQ. The CDR3 has 13 residues. The V and J ends lost 4 bases and 3 bases respectively, with 10 bases between them. This CDR3 is CASSAAGYTEAFF. For the CDR3, the DNA is TGCGCCAGCAGCGCTGCAGGGTACACTGAAGCTTTCTTT. The complete variable domain, with remaining parts taken from reference TRBV5-1 and TRBJ1-1, reads KAGVTQTPRYLIKTRGQQVTLSCSPISGHRSVSWYQQTPGQGLQFLFEYFSETQRNKGNFPGRFSGRQFSNSRSEMNVSTLELGDSALYLCASSAAGYTEAFFGQGTRLTVV.

The chain is built from TRBV23-1 and TRBJ2-1, with a tentative D call TRBD2 (5 bases). Being an ORF, TRBV23-1 has a function that is uncertain. The CDR3 covers 14 residues. V lost 7 bases and J lost 3, with 13 bases in between. The DNA for the CDR3 is TGCGCCAGCAATCAGACGGCGGGCTACAATGAGCAGTTCTTC. Residues: CASNQTAGYNEQFF.

Only a few counts were recorded for this clone. This rearrangement joins TRBV18 to TRBJ2-7; a possible D gene is TRBD1 (5 bases). Trimming stripped 5 bases from V and 5 bases from J, with 16 bases between. CDR3 length: 14 amino acids. The germline CDR1 and CDR2 sequences are KGHSH and LQKENI. The CDR3 DNA reads as TGTGCCAGCTCATCCCAGGGCCTTAAGGACGAGCAGTACTTC. Protein: CASSSQGLKDEQYF.

The V and J genes are TRBV30 and TRBJ2-6, with D tentatively TRBD2 (6 bases). The CDR3 has 16 amino acids. Germline CDR1 and CDR2: GTSNPN and SVGIG (reference sequence). V dropped 7 bases and J dropped 0 bases, with 16 bases sitting between them. CDR3 nucleotide sequence: TGTGCCTCCGTGGAGGGGCTCTACTCTGGGGCCAACGTCCTGACTTTC. This codes for CASVEGLYSGANVLTF. Combining the CDR3 with reference TRBV30 and TRBJ2-6 gives the whole variable domain SQTIHQWPATLVQPVGSPLSLECTVEGTSNPNLYWYRQAAGRGLQLLFYSVGIGQISSEVPQNLSASRPQDRQFILSSKKLLLSDSGFYLCASVEGLYSGANVLTFGAGSRLTVL.

V and J are TRBV29-1 and TRBJ2-3; weak D call: TRBD2 (6 bases). This CDR3 has 13 residues. Germline lookup yields CDR1 SQVTM and CDR2 ANQGSEA. V was clipped by 2 bases and J by 4 bases, with 10 bases between them. CDR3 amino acids: CSVEFGGSDTQYF. The CDR3 DNA reads as TGCAGCGTTGAATTCGGGGGATCAGATACGCAGTATTTT.

V is TRBV10-3 and J is TRBJ2-7; D unresolved. The V and J ends lost 8 bases and 4 bases respectively, with 18 bases between them. The germline gives CDR1 ENHRY, CDR2 SYGVKD. CDR3 size: 14 residues. The CDR3 DNA sequence: TGTGCCATCCAACCCGCGAATCATCCATACGAGCAGTACTTC. Amino acid sequence: CAIQPANHPYEQYF.

The V and J genes are TRBV7-3 and TRBJ2-1; 9 bases are shared with TRBD1. J gave up 5 bases and V 3 bases, and 5 bases lay outside the gene matches. The V gene's germline CDR1 is SGHTA and CDR2 FQGTGA. There are 15 residues in the CDR3. The DNA of the CDR3 is TGTGCCAGCAGCTTGCGCACAGGGGGCCACAATGAGCAGTTCTTC. This gives the protein CASSLRTGGHNEQFF.

This chain links TRBV7-2 with TRBJ1-2; 8 positions agree with TRBD1. CDR1 and CDR2 from the germline V gene are SGHTA and FQGNSA. The CDR3 is 14 residues long. J was trimmed by 6 bases and V by 5 bases; bases with no gene match: 8. CDR3 bases: TGTGCCAGCAGCGTATGGACAGGGACACATGGCTACACCTTC. This codes for CASSVWTGTHGYTF.

This clone turned up a few times. The chain couples TRBV30 to TRBJ2-1; TRBD1 matches 9 bases. With V trimmed by 1 base and J by 6 bases, 4 bases remained unmatched. The CDR3 loop spans 14 amino acids. The germline CDR1 and CDR2 sequences are GTSNPN and SVGIG (reference sequence). The CDR3 DNA sequence: TGTGCCTGGAGTGCGGGACAGGGAATCAATGAGCAGTTCTTC. This translates into CAWSAGQGINEQFF.

The chain employs TRBV5-1 and TRBJ2-4, with 8 positions matching TRBD2. V lost 0 bases, J lost 7 bases, and 12 bases stayed unmatched. Germline CDR1 SGHRS, CDR2 YFSETQ. The CDR3 contains 17 residues. CDR3 region: CASSLGSGTSGPNIQYF. CDR3 DNA: TGCGCCAGCAGCTTGGGTTCAGGGACTAGTGGGCCCAACATTCAGTACTTC. Full variable domain (remainder filled in from reference TRBV5-1 and TRBJ2-4): KAGVTQTPRYLIKTRGQQVTLSCSPISGHRSVSWYQQTPGQGLQFLFEYFSETQRNKGNFPGRFSGRQFSNSRSEMNVSTLELGDSALYLCASSLGSGTSGPNIQYFGAGTRLSVL.

In this sample, this clone turned up a few times. The chain is built from TRBV2 and TRBJ2-4, with 7 bases aligning to TRBD2. CDR3 length equals 13 residues. With 3 bases clipped from V and 9 bases from J, the junction kept 5 bases outside the gene matches. Germline assignment: CDR1 SNHLY and CDR2 FYNNEI. In DNA form, the CDR3 reads TGTGCCAGCAGTGATGGGGGGAGGGCCATTCAGTACTTC. It specifies CASSDGGRAIQYF.

The chain employs TRBV6-5 and TRBJ1-6, with D unclear. Germline assignment: CDR1 MNHEY and CDR2 SVGAGI. CDR3 length: 13 amino acids. Trimming pared 7 bases from V and 8 bases from J, leaving 12 bases between. The CDR3: CASTLRLYSPLHF. In DNA, the CDR3 is TGTGCCAGCACTCTCAGACTTTATTCACCCCTCCACTTT.

This clone was counted only a few times. The chain combines TRBV18 with TRBJ2-1, with no clear D. Germline assignment: CDR1 KGHSH and CDR2 LQKENI. The V end was cut by 4 bases, the J end by 0 bases, with 10 bases between. The CDR3 is made up of 15 amino acids. The CDR3 nucleotides are TGTGCCAGCTCACGAGAGAGGAGCTCCTACAATGAGCAGTTCTTC. Translation: CASSRERSSYNEQFF.

This chain joins TRBV7-9 and TRBJ2-7; D remains ambiguous. The CDR3 is made up of 13 amino acids. Trimming took 7 bases from V and 3 from J, leaving 13 bases between them. Germline V gene lookup returns CDR1 SEHNR and CDR2 FQNEAQ (reference sequence). The CDR3: CASTPQASYEQYF. The CDR3, as DNA: TGTGCCAGCACCCCCCAGGCCAGCTACGAGCAGTACTTC.

This clone was counted between two and nine times. This chain uses TRBV6-5 with TRBJ2-7, with 10 bases lining up with TRBD1. Germline CDR1 and CDR2: MNHEY and SVGAGI. Trimming at V came to 4 bases and at J to 5 bases, leaving 11 bases not matched to a gene. The CDR3 contains 16 residues. The CDR3 nucleotides are TGTGCCAGCAGTTTGGACAGGGGGATTAGTTCCCACGAGCAGTACTTC. This codes for CASSLDRGISSHEQYF.

A few counts support this clone. V gene TRBV6-6 combines with J gene TRBJ1-1; 8 bases align to TRBD1. V shed 6 bases and J 4 bases; nucleotides not matched to a gene: 7. CDR3 length: 14 residues. The germline V gene has CDR1 MNHNY and CDR2 SVGAGI (reference sequence). The CDR3 bases are TGTGCCAGCAGGCCAGGACAGGGTCCCACTGAAGCTTTCTTT. It encodes CASRPGQGPTEAFF.

CDR3 bases: TGTGCCAGCAGCCTTGCTCTACAAGAGACCCAGTACTTC. Encoded protein: CASSLALQETQYF. The chain has TRBV5-4 and TRBJ2-5; no firm D call. This CDR3 is built from 13 residues. CDR1 SGHNT and CDR2 YYREEE come from the germline V gene (reference sequence). V lost 4 bases to trimming and J lost 2 bases, with 9 bases between them. The variable domain in full, completed from reference TRBV5-4 and TRBJ2-5, reads ETGVTQSPTHLIKTRGQQVTLRCSSQSGHNTVSWYQQALGQGPQFIFQYYREEENGRGNFPPRFSGLQFPNYSSELNVNALELDDSALYLCASSLALQETQYFGPGTRLLVL.

A few counts support this clone. The chain recombines TRBV7-9 with TRBJ1-1; the match to TRBD1 covers 9 bases. Germline CDR1 and CDR2: SEHNR and FQNEAQ (reference sequence). The length of the CDR3 is 17 residues. Unmatched junction bases numbered 14, after V lost 4 bases and J lost 5 bases. This CDR3 reads CASSSTAGTGSRTEAFF. In DNA, the CDR3 is TGTGCCAGCAGCTCAACCGCCGGGACAGGGAGTCGGACTGAAGCTTTCTTT.